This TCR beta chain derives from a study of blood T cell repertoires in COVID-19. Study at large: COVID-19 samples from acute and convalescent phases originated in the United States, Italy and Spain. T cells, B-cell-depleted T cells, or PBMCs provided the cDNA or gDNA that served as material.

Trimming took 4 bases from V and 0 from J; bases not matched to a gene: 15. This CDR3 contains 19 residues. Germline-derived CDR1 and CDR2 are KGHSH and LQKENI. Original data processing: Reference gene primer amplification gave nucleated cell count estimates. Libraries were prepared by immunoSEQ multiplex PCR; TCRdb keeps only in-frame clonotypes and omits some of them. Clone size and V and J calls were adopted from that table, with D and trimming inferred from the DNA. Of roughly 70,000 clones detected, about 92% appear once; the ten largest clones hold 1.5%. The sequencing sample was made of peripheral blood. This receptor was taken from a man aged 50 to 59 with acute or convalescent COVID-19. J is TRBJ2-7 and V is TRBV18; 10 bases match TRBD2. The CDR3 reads CASSRVASGGSSASYEQYV. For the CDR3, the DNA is TGTGCCAGCTCACGGGTCGCTAGCGGGGGATCCTCAGCCTCCTACGAGCAGTACGTC.